What follows are 28 T cell receptor beta chains derived from one specimen sequenced in a study of CD8+CD57+ T cells in acquired aplastic anemia (dated by TCRdb to between 2018 and 2020). The patients picked for sequencing were ones in whom flow cytometry had shown an expansion of CD8+CD57+ cells. TCRdb shows the sequencer as Illumina HiSeq 2000. TCR beta VDJ combination and CDR3 sequence profiling used genomic DNA as the template. The public sequencing data were trimmed at Q25 with fastp and processed into clonotypes with MiXCR by TCRdb, which kept only in-frame beta chains. Every entry covers one CDR3 protein and lists the most common genes and DNA from its rows. This sample has about 120,000 distinct CDR3 sequences in its table, and under 60% of those were observed once. The ten largest make up about 31% of the sample. The sample comprised sorted CD4+, CD8+, or CD8+CD57+ T cells (not recorded which) from PBMCs. These receptors were collected from a human donor with aplastic anemia.

This clonotype was counted ten times or more. The chain links TRBV20-1 to TRBJ2-3; 8 nucleotides align to TRBD2. V lost 2 bases, J lost 2 bases, and 12 bases stayed unmatched. Germline V lookup: CDR1 DFQATT, CDR2 SNEGSKA (reference sequence). The CDR3 is made up of 17 amino acids. For the CDR3, the DNA is TGCAGTGCTAGAACCACAGGGCTAGCGGGCCTCACAGATACGCAGTATTTT. Translation: CSARTTGLAGLTDTQYF.

The chain has TRBV11-2 and TRBJ1-1; 8 bases fit TRBD1. Germline CDR1 reads SGHAT; CDR2 reads FQNNGV. J gave up 4 bases and V 5 bases, and 18 bases lay outside the gene matches. The length of the CDR3 is 18 residues. Here the CDR3 reads CASSDPWTGSGSGTEAFF. For the CDR3, the DNA is TGTGCCAGCAGCGACCCATGGACAGGGTCGGGTTCGGGCACTGAAGCTTTCTTT.

The gene calls are TRBV2 and TRBJ2-7; 10 bases map to TRBD1. With 6 bases clipped from V and 2 bases from J, the junction kept 7 bases outside the gene matches. The CDR3 length is 15 residues. Germline CDR1 SNHLY, CDR2 FYNNEI. Here the CDR3 DNA reads TGTGCCAGCAGCGGTTACGGGACAGGGGCCTACGAGCAGTACTTC. It yields the protein CASSGYGTGAYEQYF.

The table lists this clonotype with a few counts. J is TRBJ1-6 and V is TRBV20-1; TRBD1 aligns across 8 bases. The germline V gene encodes CDR1 DFQATT and CDR2 SNEGSKA (reference sequence). The CDR3 spans 14 residues. V shed 3 bases and J 7 bases; nucleotides not matched to a gene: 5. The chain's CDR3 is CSASRGQENSPLHF. Here the CDR3 DNA reads TGCAGTGCTAGTAGGGGACAGGAAAATTCACCCCTCCACTTT.

CDR3 in DNA: TGTGCCATCACGGCTCGGGTACCCCCCACAGATACGCAGTATTTT. As protein: CAITARVPPTDTQYF. The rearrangement links TRBV10-3 to TRBJ2-3; D unclear. This CDR3 is 15 amino acids long. Germline V gene lookup returns CDR1 ENHRY and CDR2 SYGVKD. Trimming stripped 7 bases from V and 2 bases from J, with 16 bases between.

This clonotype was seen only once. The gene calls are TRBV15 and TRBJ2-2; D is undetermined. The germline V gene encodes CDR1 LNHNV and CDR2 YYDKDF (reference sequence). V lost 7 bases to trimming and J lost 6 bases, with 12 bases between them. CDR3 length equals 13 residues. This CDR3 reads CATTPQRAGELFF. The DNA of the CDR3 is TGTGCCACCACCCCCCAACGGGCCGGGGAGCTGTTTTTT.

The chain uses TRBV20-1 and TRBJ2-1; 10 bases map to TRBD2. This CDR3 contains 15 residues. The J segment lost 7 bases and the V segment lost 3 bases, leaving 9 bases of the junction unmatched. CDR1 and CDR2 from the germline V gene are DFQATT and SNEGSKA (reference sequence). The CDR3 nucleotides read TGCAGTGCTAGTCCTAGCGGGAGAGTAGCGAATGAGCAGTTCTTC. This sequence encodes CSASPSGRVANEQFF.

The chain couples TRBV27 to TRBJ2-1; TRBD2 agrees at 8 bases. CDR3 size: 17 residues. The ends lost 0 bases at V and 0 bases at J; junction bases unmatched: 4. Germline assignment: CDR1 MNHEY and CDR2 SMNVEV (reference sequence). Here the CDR3 DNA reads TGTGCCAGCAGTTTATCGGGTAGCGGGGTCTCCTACAATGAGCAGTTCTTC. It codes for CASSLSGSGVSYNEQFF.

The sample holds many counts of this clonotype. This chain uses TRBV5-1 with TRBJ2-7; 13 positions match TRBD2. With V trimmed by 3 bases and J by 2 bases, 2 bases remained unmatched. The germline V gene has CDR1 SGHRS and CDR2 YFSETQ. CDR3 length equals 15 residues. CDR3 in DNA: TGCGCCAGCAGCTGGGGACTAGCGGGAACCTACGAGCAGTACTTC. Amino acids: CASSWGLAGTYEQYF.

This chain joins TRBV14 and TRBJ1-6; D might be TRBD1 (6 bases). Germline CDR1 is SGHDN and CDR2 is FVKESK. This CDR3 region has 15 residues. V was trimmed by 1 base and J by 7 bases, leaving 11 bases between them. This chain's CDR3 is CASSQVTGSNSPLHF. The CDR3 DNA reads as TGTGCCAGCAGCCAAGTAACAGGGAGCAATTCACCCCTCCACTTT.

CDR3 residues: CASSLEGGYNEQFF. The CDR3 DNA reads TGTGCCAGCAGCTTAGAGGGGGGTTACAATGAGCAGTTCTTC. The V call is TRBV7-7, the J call TRBJ2-1; D possibly matches TRBD1 or TRBD2 (6 bases each). Trimming shortened V by 1 base and J by 4 bases, and 8 bases separated the two germline ends. This CDR3 region has 14 residues. Per germline, CDR1 SSHAT and CDR2 FNYEAQ (reference sequence).

The chain joins TRBV13 to TRBJ1-3; D remains unclear. The CDR3 consists of 17 residues. V was cut by 0 bases and J by 0 bases, with 12 bases left in between. CDR1 is PRHDT and CDR2 is FYEKMQ in the germline V gene (reference sequence). Here the CDR3 reads CASSLGLAAASGNTIYF. DNA for the CDR3: TGTGCCAGCAGCTTAGGCCTTGCGGCGGCCTCTGGAAACACCATATATTTT.

The chain employs TRBV24-1 and TRBJ1-5; 7 nucleotides match TRBD1. Germline V CDR1 and CDR2: KGHDR, SFDVKD. The V and J ends lost 9 bases and 7 bases, in that order; junction bases with no gene match: 2. The CDR3 totals 11 residues. The CDR3 DNA reads as TGTGCCACCTACAGGGGACAGCCCCAGCATTTT. Its protein product is CATYRGQPQHF.

This clonotype was detected only a few times. This sequence joins TRBV24-1 and TRBJ2-7; tentative D call: TRBD1 (5 bases). The CDR3 length is 14 residues. The V gene's germline CDR1 is KGHDR and CDR2 SFDVKD. Trimming pared 2 bases from V and 7 bases from J, leaving 14 bases between. CDR3 sequence (DNA): TGTGCCACCAGTGATTCCGGCAGGGCGCAAGAGCAGTACTTC. Translated, it gives CATSDSGRAQEQYF.

This clonotype has just a few counts. J is TRBJ2-1 and V is TRBV3-1; TRBD1 aligns across 8 bases. The CDR3 is 15 amino acids. V was pared by 1 base and J by 4 bases, with 3 bases of the junction left unmatched. Looked up from germline, CDR1 is LGHDT and CDR2 is YNNKEL (reference sequence). The CDR3 DNA reads as TGTGCCAGCAGCCAAGGACAGGGGCATTACAATGAGCAGTTCTTC. Translation gives CASSQGQGHYNEQFF.

The chain uses TRBV16 and TRBJ2-6; no clear D. The germline CDR1 and CDR2 sequences are KGHSY and FQNENV. Trimming pared 4 bases from V and 2 bases from J, leaving 3 bases between. This CDR3 is 13 amino acids long. In nucleotides, the CDR3 is TGTGCCAGCAGCCGTGCTGGGGCCAACGTCCTGACTTTC. Protein: CASSRAGANVLTF.

This clonotype was detected many times. The V gene is TRBV5-6, the J gene TRBJ1-3; D may be TRBD1 (5 bases). Germline CDR1 SGHDT, CDR2 YYEEEE. CDR3 length equals 15 residues. Trimming removed 4 bases at V and 0 bases at J, with 11 bases between. The CDR3 DNA follows: TGTGCCAGCAGCCCTATCGACAGCTCTGGAAACACCATATATTTT. It is translated as CASSPIDSSGNTIYF.

This clonotype was detected many times. This chain links TRBV4-2 with TRBJ1-6, with D maybe TRBD1 (5 bases). Trimming shortened V by 2 bases and J by 10 bases, and 21 bases separated the two germline ends. Germline assignment: CDR1 LGHNA and CDR2 YNFKEQ. CDR3 length: 17 residues. The CDR3 DNA is TGTGCCAGCAGCCAAAACGGGGGGGTAGTTCAACCATCACCCCTCCACTTT. It codes for CASSQNGGVVQPSPLHF.

In the case of this clonotype: This CDR3 is missing its conserved last phenylalanine or tryptophan, likely due to a read error. J is TRBJ2-3 and V is TRBV27; no clear D. In germline, CDR1 is MNHEY, CDR2 SMNVEV (reference sequence). There are 12 residues in the CDR3. Trimming left V 8 bases short and J 3 bases short, with 9 bases between. CDR3 bases: TGTGCCAGCTCTCCCAGGACAGATACGCAGTATCTT. Translated, it gives CASSPRTDTQYL.

On this clonotype: Its ends do not fully match the called genes, so a read error is possible. The rearrangement uses TRBV2 and TRBJ1-5; tentatively, D is TRBD1 (5 bases). Germline V CDR1 and CDR2: SNHLY, FYNNEI. The CDR3 contains 11 residues. CDR3 sequence reads: CASSEWRQWVF. The CDR3 coding sequence is TGTGCCAGCAGTGAGTGGAGACAGTGGGTATTT.

The chain links TRBV20-1 to TRBJ2-7, with 9 bases that match TRBD1. This CDR3 has 13 residues. Losses at the gene ends were 6 bases for V and 3 bases for J; bases not matched to a gene: 6. Germline V gene data show CDR1 as DFQATT and CDR2 as SNEGSKA (reference sequence). The CDR3 sequence is CSAPGTGNYEQYF. CDR3 DNA: TGCAGTGCCCCCGGGACAGGGAACTACGAGCAGTACTTC.

The J gene is TRBJ1-5, the V gene TRBV19, with a tentative D call TRBD1 (6 bases). Germline V gene sequence: CDR1 LNHDA, CDR2 SQIVND (reference sequence). Between the trimmed V and J ends, which lost 6 bases and 6 bases, there was a span of 18 bases. CDR3 length: 15 amino acids. The CDR3 DNA follows: TGTGCCAGTAGCGATGCAGGGGCGGCGAGTCAGCCCCAGCATTTT. Translation gives CASSDAGAASQPQHF.

The chain links TRBV20-1 to TRBJ2-3, with D hard to call. The CDR3 loop spans 12 amino acids. V dropped 3 bases and J dropped 1 base, with 5 bases sitting between them. The germline V gene has CDR1 DFQATT and CDR2 SNEGSKA (reference sequence). CDR3 loop: CSASPGTDTQYF. The DNA of the CDR3 is TGCAGTGCTAGCCCGGGCACAGATACGCAGTATTTT.

This rearrangement joins TRBV10-3 to TRBJ1-5, with 7 bases identical to TRBD1. CDR3 length: 16 residues. J gave up 0 bases and V 2 bases, and 4 bases lay outside the gene matches. Germline V gene data show CDR1 as ENHRY and CDR2 as SYGVKD. The CDR3 sequence is CAISETGVYSNQPQHF. For the CDR3, the DNA is TGTGCCATCAGTGAGACAGGGGTTTATAGCAATCAGCCCCAGCATTTT.

This clonotype was recorded many times. The chain employs TRBV3-1 and TRBJ2-7, with 7 bases that match TRBD1. This CDR3 region has 14 residues. Trimming took 4 bases from V and 3 from J; bases not matched to a gene: 6. Germline-derived CDR1 and CDR2 are LGHDT and YNNKEL (reference sequence). The CDR3 DNA reads as TGTGCCAGCAGCCTCAGTGACAGGGACTACGAGCAGTACTTC. Translation gives CASSLSDRDYEQYF.

This clonotype was counted ten times or more. The rearrangement uses TRBV12-3 or TRBV12-4 and TRBJ1-2, with a weak D call TRBD1 (6 bases). CDR3 size: 16 residues. V was clipped by 4 bases and J by 5 bases, with 20 bases between them. The CDR3 DNA sequence: TGTGCCAGCAGTTCAACAGGGACGGCTGTATATTATGGCTACACCTTC. Its protein product is CASSSTGTAVYYGYTF.

The rearrangement links TRBV6-2 or TRBV6-3 to TRBJ1-1; no clear D gene. CDR1 is MNHEY, CDR2 SVGEGT, per germline. The length of the CDR3 is 10 residues. Trimming removed 7 bases from V and 10 bases from J, with 10 bases in between. DNA for the CDR3: TGTGCCAGCATGGGGATGGGAGCTTTCTTT. Encoded protein: CASMGMGAFF.

This clonotype was detected only a few times. This chain connects TRBV19 to TRBJ2-7; D possibly corresponds to TRBD1 (5 bases). In germline, CDR1 is LNHDA, CDR2 SQIVND (reference sequence). This CDR3 spans 14 amino acids. Trimming stripped 3 bases from V and 3 bases from J, with 12 bases between. For the CDR3, the DNA is TGTGCCAGTAGTATCAGCAGGGAAAACTACGAGCAGTACTTC. This codes for CASSISRENYEQYF.